The rows below give T cell receptor beta chains drawn from one sample of a study of blood T cell repertoires in COVID-19. Sequencing was performed with immunoSEQ multiplex PCR; in TCRdb, only in-frame clones are kept and a portion is missing. The table includes roughly 500,000 clones, roughly 87% detected once. The sample taken for sequencing was peripheral blood. These receptors originate from a man younger than 35 with COVID-19, enrolled during active disease. Each CDR3 is given with its conserved first and last residue. D genes are given only for firm matches. Clone size is not always given. Where it is, it says once, few, many or a class for expanded clones.

DNA	CDR3	D	J	V	size
TGTGCCAGCAGCGTATCGGGTGGCACAGATACGCAGTATTTT	CASSVSGGTDTQYF	-	TRBJ2-3	TRBV9	-
TGTGCCAGTAGGCAACAAGGGACATGGGTGATCACTGAAGCTTTCTTT	CASRQQGTWVITEAFF	-	TRBJ1-1	TRBV19	-
TGTGCCAGCAGCTCTGGCTCTGTGACGCAGTATTTT	CASSSGSVTQYF	-	TRBJ2-3	TRBV11-2	few
TGTGCCTGGAGCATGGGGAGTTCACCCCTCCACTTT	CAWSMGSSPLHF	-	TRBJ1-6	TRBV30	-
TGTGCCAGCAGTCAACGACAGGGGGTGGGCACAGATACGCAGTATTTT	CASSQRQGVGTDTQYF	TRBD1	TRBJ2-3	TRBV7-2	-
TGTGCCAGCAGCGCCCTAAATTCCTACGAGCAGTACTTC	CASSALNSYEQYF	-	TRBJ2-7	TRBV9	once
TGTGCCAGTAAGACAGGGTGGTTGACTGAAGCTTTCTTT	CASKTGWLTEAFF	TRBD1	TRBJ1-1	TRBV7-9	few
TGTGCCAGCAGTCAGCTAGGAACCTACGAGCAGTACTTC	CASSQLGTYEQYF	-	TRBJ2-7	TRBV2	-
TGTGCCAGCTCACCACGGCGCACAGATACGCAGTATTTT	CASSPRRTDTQYF	-	TRBJ2-3	TRBV18	-
TGTGCCAGCAGCTTGAACTGGGGGGGTGAGCAGTTCTTC	CASSLNWGGEQFF	TRBD2	TRBJ2-1	TRBV5-6	-
TGTGCCACCAGCACTCTAGCTGGTGACGAGCAGTACTTC	CATSTLAGDEQYF	-	TRBJ2-7	TRBV15	-
TGTGCCAGCAGCCGGACAGGGTACAATCAAAACATTCAGTACTTC	CASSRTGYNQNIQYF	TRBD1	TRBJ2-4	TRBV6-5	-
TGCGCCAGCAGGGCAAGTCAGAATAATTCACCCCTCCACTTT	CASRASQNNSPLHF	-	TRBJ1-6	TRBV5-1	-
TGTGCCAGCAGCCCTGACAGGGGGGTAAATGGCTACACCTTC	CASSPDRGVNGYTF	TRBD1	TRBJ1-2	TRBV11-2	once
TGTGCCAGCAGCTTGGCAGGGAGGGAGACCCAGTACTTC	CASSLAGRETQYF	-	TRBJ2-5	TRBV5-4	once
TGTGCCAGCAGCCAAGAGGCGGGGGGTCCCTACGAGCAGTACTTC	CASSQEAGGPYEQYF	TRBD2	TRBJ2-7	TRBV3-1/TRBV3-2	-
TGTGCCAGCAGCCCCCGGACTAGCGGGAGCCCCGGGGGCAAAAACATTCAGTACTTC	CASSPRTSGSPGGKNIQYF	TRBD2	TRBJ2-4	TRBV7-8	-
TGTGCCAGCAGCACTCGACTAGCGGCAGACAATGAGCAGTTCTTC	CASSTRLAADNEQFF	TRBD2	TRBJ2-1	TRBV11-2	-
TGTGCCAGCTCAGCGGACAGCCTGAATGAGCAGTTCTTC	CASSADSLNEQFF	-	TRBJ2-1	TRBV18	-
TGTGCCAGCAGCTTTGAGGGTACTAGCGATACGCAGTATTTT	CASSFEGTSDTQYF	-	TRBJ2-3	TRBV7-9	-
TGTGCCAGCAGTTACATAGCGGGTGGAGAGACCCAGTACTTC	CASSYIAGGETQYF	TRBD2	TRBJ2-5	TRBV6-5	-
TGTGCCAGTAGGACTAGCGGGACAGGAGCCTACGAGCAGTACTTC	CASRTSGTGAYEQYF	TRBD2	TRBJ2-7	TRBV19	-
TGTGCCATCAGTGAACGGGGAGCGGATTCACCCCTCCACTTT	CAISERGADSPLHF	-	TRBJ1-6	TRBV10-3	-
TGTGCCAGCACCAGAACTGGGACAGCTCTATCACCCCTCCACTTT	CASTRTGTALSPLHF	TRBD1	TRBJ1-6	TRBV7-9	-
TGTGCCAGCAGTGAGACGCGGAGAAACTACGAGCAGTACTTC	CASSETRRNYEQYF	-	TRBJ2-7	TRBV6-1	once
TGCGCCAGCAGTCATTCCCCGGGACAGGGTTCCAACGAGCAGTACTTC	CASSHSPGQGSNEQYF	TRBD1	TRBJ2-7	TRBV23-1	-
TGCGCCAGCAGCCAAGTACTTCTGGGACAGGGGGCAGGTGGCTACACCTTC	CASSQVLLGQGAGGYTF	TRBD1	TRBJ1-2	TRBV4-1	-
TGTGCCAGCAGTTTAGTTGGTAGCGGGAGGCGTGAGCAGTACTTC	CASSLVGSGRREQYF	TRBD2	TRBJ2-7	TRBV28	-